The clone carrying this TCR beta chain has just one count. The data were obtained in a study of blood T cell repertoires in COVID-19. Study in general: The United States, Italy and Spain supplied acute and convalescent COVID-19 samples. T cells, B-cell-depleted T cells, or PBMCs provided the cDNA or gDNA that served as material.

In the authors' methods: Reference gene primer amplification yielded estimated nucleated cell counts. The table came from immunoSEQ multiplex PCR; TCRdb's copy has only in-frame clones and leaves some out. D and trimming come from the DNA, and the V and J calls and clone size come from that table. The table lists under 100,000 clones, around 90% of them singletons. The germline V gene encodes CDR1 SGHVS and CDR2 FQNEAQ. Trimming stripped 1 base from V and 1 base from J, with 9 bases between. CDR3 size: 15 residues. This chain uses TRBV7-8 with TRBJ2-3; D gene ambiguous. Material for sequencing was peripheral blood. This receptor was obtained from a male donor with acute or convalescent COVID-19. CDR3 nucleotide sequence: TGTGCCAGCAGCTTAGACACAGTCCGCACAGATACGCAGTATTTT. Its translation is CASSLDTVRTDTQYF.